These 20 T cell receptor beta chains were all obtained from the same sample, sequenced in a study of T cell responses to AZD1222 COVID-19 vaccine. Method: immunoSEQ multiplex PCR; TCRdb's copy keeps in-frame clones and lacks some. This sample has roughly 120,000 clones; about 90% occur once, and the top ten carry 3.2%. The sample was peripheral blood, taken on day 0 of AZD1222 vaccination. The receptors come from an adult in good health.

The table lists this clone with a count of one. The chain links TRBV7-3 to TRBJ1-1; D is possibly TRBD1 (5 bases). Trimming removed 5 bases at V and 1 base at J, with 8 bases between. Germline V gene data show CDR1 as SGHTA and CDR2 as FQGTGA. This CDR3 spans 13 amino acids. The CDR3 reads CASSTGPNTEAFF. CDR3 nucleotide sequence: TGTGCCAGCAGCACAGGTCCGAACACTGAAGCTTTCTTT.

The J gene is TRBJ1-2, the V gene TRBV5-1; perhaps TRBD1 as D (6 bases). Trimming took off 0 bases at V and 4 bases at J, with 13 bases between the two ends. CDR1 and CDR2 from the germline V gene are SGHRS and YFSETQ. The CDR3 extends over 15 amino acids. The CDR3 DNA is TGCGCCAGCAGCTTGGCCCAGGGGTTGGGCTATGGCTACACCTTC. Translation gives CASSLAQGLGYGYTF. The whole variable domain, remainder taken from reference TRBV5-1 and TRBJ1-2, is KAGVTQTPRYLIKTRGQQVTLSCSPISGHRSVSWYQQTPGQGLQFLFEYFSETQRNKGNFPGRFSGRQFSNSRSEMNVSTLELGDSALYLCASSLAQGLGYGYTFGSGTRLTVV.

This clone was detected a few times. This chain joins TRBV7-3 and TRBJ1-1; 8 bases map to TRBD1. This CDR3 contains 15 residues. V dropped 5 bases and J dropped 5; count of bases not matched to a gene: 10. From germline, CDR1 is SGHTA and CDR2 FQGTGA. The CDR3 spells CASSPQGAGRTEAFF. The DNA for the CDR3 is TGTGCCAGCAGCCCTCAGGGGGCAGGTAGAACTGAAGCTTTCTTT.

V is TRBV5-1 and J is TRBJ1-4; possible D gene TRBD1, 5 bases. The CDR3 is 15 residues long. CDR1 and CDR2 (germline): SGHRS, YFSETQ. The V end lost 3 bases, the J end lost 5 bases, and 14 bases lay between the germline ends. This CDR3 is CASSYGDSGNEKLFF. In nucleotides, the CDR3 is TGCGCCAGCAGCTACGGCGACAGCGGAAATGAAAAACTGTTTTTT.

The chain couples TRBV9 to TRBJ2-3, with D perhaps TRBD2 (5 bases). The CDR3 contains 14 residues. CDR1 and CDR2 (germline): SGDLS, YYNGEE. V lost 10 bases and J 3 bases, leaving 18 bases between the germline ends. The CDR3 DNA is TGTGCCGGGTCTGCGGGCAGTGGAACAGATACGCAGTATTTT. This gives the protein CAGSAGSGTDTQYF.

The gene calls are TRBV4-3 and TRBJ2-7; D remains unclear. Trimming stripped 0 bases from V and 2 bases from J, with 5 bases between. Germline V gives CDR1 LGHNA, CDR2 YSLEER. This CDR3 is built from 13 residues. In DNA, the CDR3 is TGCGCCAGCAGCCAAGAAACCGCCTACGAGCAGTACTTC. As protein: CASSQETAYEQYF.

The chain uses TRBV18 and TRBJ2-7; 9 bases map to TRBD1. Trimming removed 2 bases from V and 6 bases from J; junction bases left unmatched: 8. Germline V CDR1 and CDR2: KGHSH, LQKENI. The CDR3 runs 15 residues. CDR3 amino acids: CASSPYDRGTGEQYF. CDR3 DNA: TGTGCCAGCTCACCATACGACAGGGGGACAGGCGAGCAGTACTTC.

This rearrangement joins TRBV28 to TRBJ2-3; no clear D gene. The CDR3 consists of 15 residues. Germline lookup yields CDR1 MDHEN and CDR2 SYDVKM. V dropped 2 bases and J dropped 0 bases, with 9 bases sitting between them. CDR3 loop: CASSLTARSTDTQYF. CDR3 nucleotides: TGTGCCAGCAGTTTAACAGCCAGGAGCACAGATACGCAGTATTTT.

The DNA of the CDR3 is TGTGCCAGCAGCCAGCAAGCCACTGAAGCTTTCTTT. This codes for CASSQQATEAFF. This chain joins TRBV7-2 and TRBJ1-1; no reliable D call. CDR1 SGHTA and CDR2 FQGNSA come from the germline V gene. This CDR3 comprises 12 residues. Trimming shortened V by 5 bases and J by 4 bases, and 8 bases separated the two germline ends.

V usage is TRBV3-1 (or the pseudogene TRBV3-2) and J usage is TRBJ1-1; the match to TRBD1 covers 8 bases. This CDR3 comprises 14 residues. V was pared by 4 bases and J by 4 bases, with 5 bases of the junction left unmatched. The germline V gene has CDR1 LGHDT and CDR2 YNNKEL (reference sequence). The CDR3 sequence is CASSLADRGTEAFF. The CDR3, as DNA: TGTGCCAGCAGCCTAGCAGACAGGGGCACTGAAGCTTTCTTT.

In this sample, this clone turned up a few times. The chain employs TRBV10-1 and TRBJ1-4; 7 bases are shared with TRBD1. The ends lost 9 bases at V and 5 bases at J; junction bases unmatched: 9. Germline loops: CDR1 WNHNN, CDR2 SYGVQD (reference sequence). The CDR3 is 14 residues long. The CDR3 DNA reads as TGCGCCAGGGAACCAGACAGGGCCAATGAAAAACTGTTTTTT. It specifies CAREPDRANEKLFF.

The J gene is TRBJ1-2, the V gene TRBV28; D possibly corresponds to TRBD1 (5 bases). Trimming left V 2 bases short and J 8 bases short, with 18 bases between. The CDR3 extends over 15 amino acids. Germline values: CDR1 MDHEN, CDR2 SYDVKM. In DNA, the CDR3 is TGTGCCAGCAGTTTAAATCGGGGGACGGTGGAAGGCTACACCTTC. It specifies CASSLNRGTVEGYTF.

The chain uses TRBV19 and TRBJ1-4; D call uncertain. Germline V CDR1 and CDR2: LNHDA, SQIVND (reference sequence). The CDR3 spans 17 residues. Trimming took off 4 bases at V and 1 base at J, with 16 bases between the two ends. The CDR3 nucleotides read TGTGCCAGTAGTACCCAAAGCCCGGGAAGAACTAATGAAAAACTGTTTTTT. This sequence encodes CASSTQSPGRTNEKLFF.

The J gene is TRBJ1-5, the V gene TRBV4-2; D possibly corresponds to TRBD1 (5 bases). V lost 1 base, J lost 5 bases, and 9 bases lay in between. The CDR3 has 14 residues. Germline V gene data show CDR1 as LGHNA and CDR2 as YNFKEQ. In DNA form, the CDR3 reads TGTGCCAGCAGCCAAGTCAGGGAGGATCAGCCCCAGCATTTT. Translating it yields CASSQVREDQPQHF.

CDR3 region: CASRSGVDGYTF. In DNA form, the CDR3 reads TGTGCCAGCAGATCAGGGGTTGATGGCTACACCTTC. The rearrangement links TRBV2 to TRBJ1-2, with D possibly being TRBD1 (6 bases). The V end was cut by 6 bases, the J end by 6 bases, with 11 bases between. The CDR3 spans 12 residues. Germline V gene data show CDR1 as SNHLY and CDR2 as FYNNEI.

In DNA, the CDR3 is TGTGCCAGCAGGTGGGAATCGGGGAGGAATCAGCCCCAGCATTTT. It translates to CASRWESGRNQPQHF. The rearrangement uses TRBV6-6 and TRBJ1-5; D remains unclear. Germline V lookup: CDR1 MNHNY, CDR2 SVGAGI (reference sequence). Trimming shortened V by 6 bases and J by 4 bases, and 16 bases separated the two germline ends. The CDR3 has 15 residues.

The CDR3 region has the DNA TGTGCCAGCAGCTTGGGGGGAGCAGCTGGAAACACCATATATTTT. Its protein is CASSLGGAAGNTIYF. J is TRBJ1-3 and V is TRBV7-2; D possibly corresponds to TRBD1 (5 bases). V gave up 3 bases and J gave up 2 bases, with 11 bases separating them. Germline-derived CDR1 and CDR2 are SGHTA and FQGNSA. The CDR3 is 15 amino acids.

J is TRBJ2-5 and V is TRBV28; 10 bases line up with TRBD2. The CDR3 spans 14 residues. With V trimmed by 7 bases and J by 2 bases, 4 bases remained unmatched. From germline, CDR1 is MDHEN and CDR2 SYDVKM. CDR3 nucleotides: TGTGCCAGCAACCTAGCGGGGGATCAAGAGACCCAGTACTTC. Translating it yields CASNLAGDQETQYF.

A remark on this clone: This specimen includes other DNA sequences encoding the same CDR3. The V call is TRBV5-4, the J call TRBJ1-3; unclear D gene. From germline, CDR1 is SGHNT and CDR2 YYREEE (reference sequence). The ends were cut back, 0 bases at V and 0 bases at J, with 10 bases in the middle. The CDR3 is 16 amino acids. CDR3 in amino acids: CASSLGGRSSGNTIYF. The CDR3 DNA sequence: TGTGCCAGCAGCTTGGGCGGGCGCAGCTCTGGAAACACCATATATTTT.

The CDR3 protein is CASSLDREGIGELFF. The CDR3 nucleotides read TGTGCCAGCAGTTTGGACAGGGAAGGTATCGGGGAGCTGTTTTTT. This chain uses TRBV6-2 or TRBV6-3 with TRBJ2-2; TRBD1 aligns across 8 bases. The CDR3 runs 15 residues. The germline CDR1 and CDR2 sequences are MNHEY and SVGEGT. After removal of 4 bases from V and 7 bases from J, the junction contained 8 bases not matched to a gene.